The 8 T cell receptor beta chains given below trace back to one sample, sequenced in a study of vaccination and CD4 T cells after COVID-19. Sequenced with the Oncomine TCR Beta short-read assay was DNA taken from cultured CD4+ T cells. TCRdb reprocessed the PCR reads via MiXCR and lists one record per CDR3 protein. Of about 6,600 distinct CDR3 sequences in the sample, about 28% were seen once. Treatment in this sample: roughly nine-day PBMC culture with coronavirus spike peptide pools or control peptides (ViraFEST assay). Investigators obtained the unexposed donor's CD4+ T cells before the COVID-19 pandemic (2011-2018). Their cognate antigens are unknown. Sequenced input: CD4+ T cells from blood, cultured in vitro. The receptors were sampled from a human donor in good health.

This clonotype occurred a few times. J is TRBJ1-5 and V is TRBV30; 7 bases line up with TRBD1. V lost 5 bases to trimming and J lost 4 bases; unmatched junction nucleotides: 8. CDR1 and CDR2 from the germline V gene are GTSNPN and SVGIG (reference sequence). The CDR3 has 14 residues. CDR3 DNA: TGTGCCTGGGCACACAGGGGTTTTAATCAGCCCCAGCATTTT. Encoded protein: CAWAHRGFNQPQHF. Looking up the rest from reference TRBV30 and TRBJ1-5 gives the full variable domain: SQTIHQWPATLVQPVGSPLSLECTVEGTSNPNLYWYRQAAGRGLQLLFYSVGIGQISSEVPQNLSASRPQDRQFILSSKKLLLSDSGFYLCAWAHRGFNQPQHFGDGTRLSIL.

This clonotype has a handful of counts. This chain connects TRBV20-1 to TRBJ2-3; D remains unclear. CDR3 length equals 17 residues. Trimming stripped 3 bases from V and 5 bases from J, with 24 bases between. Per the germline V gene, CDR1 is DFQATT and CDR2 is SNEGSKA (reference sequence). As DNA, the CDR3 is TGCAGTGCTAGGTCCCATGGTGCGGACCCAACTGGAGATACGCAGTATTTT. Its translation is CSARSHGADPTGDTQYF.

This clonotype was counted only a few times. The rearrangement uses TRBV6-5 and TRBJ1-1; D call uncertain. The germline V gene encodes CDR1 MNHEY and CDR2 SVGAGI. With 0 bases removed from V and 0 bases from J, the gap between germline ends came to 5 bases. This CDR3 is 14 amino acids long. This chain's CDR3 is CASSYSDMNTEAFF. The CDR3 nucleotides read TGTGCCAGCAGTTACTCTGACATGAACACTGAAGCTTTCTTT.

This clonotype has more than one count but fewer than ten. The chain recombines TRBV6-5 with TRBJ1-1; weak D call: TRBD1 (6 bases). The V gene's germline CDR1 is MNHEY and CDR2 SVGAGI. The V gene lost 3 bases and the J gene lost 8 bases, with 19 bases spanning the gap. The CDR3 length is 15 residues. For the CDR3, the DNA is TGTGCCAGCAGTTATGTTACAGGGTTTGGGGTAGAAGCTTTCTTT. It encodes CASSYVTGFGVEAFF.

This clonotype was recorded only once. The CDR3 here is CASSLEDRGKTEAFF. In nucleotides, the CDR3 is TGCGCCAGCAGCTTGGAAGACAGGGGGAAGACTGAAGCTTTCTTT. The rearrangement uses TRBV5-1 and TRBJ1-1; 9 positions agree with TRBD1. The V gene end was trimmed by 0 bases and the J gene end by 5 bases; junction bases not matched to a gene: 5. CDR3 length: 15 residues. CDR1 and CDR2 (germline): SGHRS, YFSETQ.

The chain joins TRBV6-1 to TRBJ2-7; D perhaps matches TRBD1 (6 bases). This CDR3 comprises 13 residues. V lost 6 bases to trimming and J lost 2 bases, with 11 bases between them. CDR1 is MNHNS and CDR2 is SASEGT in the germline V gene. This CDR3 reads CASRRQATYEQYF. In DNA, the CDR3 is TGTGCCAGCAGAAGACAGGCTACCTACGAGCAGTACTTC.

A few counts support this clonotype. The chain joins TRBV19 to TRBJ1-2; maybe TRBD1 (5 bases). Germline V gene sequence: CDR1 LNHDA, CDR2 SQIVND (reference sequence). Between the trimmed V and J ends, which lost 7 bases and 3 bases, there was a span of 15 bases. This CDR3 has 14 amino acids. The CDR3 DNA reads TGTGCCAGTACGGGAAGGGGCTGGTACTATGGCTACACCTTC. This translates into CASTGRGWYYGYTF. Based on the CDR3 plus reference TRBV19 and TRBJ1-2, the full variable domain is DGGITQSPKYLFRKEGQNVTLSCEQNLNHDAMYWYRQDPGQGLRLIYYSQIVNDFQKGDIAEGYSVSREKKESFPLTVTSAQKNPTAFYLCASTGRGWYYGYTFGSGTRLTVV.

This clonotype was found a few times. The chain recombines TRBV6-1 with TRBJ2-2; 7 bases match TRBD1. V was pared by 6 bases and J by 7 bases, with 5 bases of the junction left unmatched. The germline gives CDR1 MNHNS, CDR2 SASEGT. This CDR3 has 13 amino acids. Here the CDR3 DNA reads TGTGCCAGCAGGGACAGGCTCTTCGGGGAGCTGTTTTTT. This codes for CASRDRLFGELFF.